The T cell receptor (beta chain) described here comes from a study of blood T cells in healthy people across ages (dated by TCRdb to between 2014 and 2016). In terms of the full investigation: Template switching captured roughly one uniquely barcoded TCR beta cDNA molecule per two T cells in model experiments. Age-related changes in TCR beta repertoire diversity were measured in the study by deep sequencing normalized with unique cDNA molecular identifiers. Two additional independent replicas of 1 million unique cDNA reads from the same blood draw were analyzed for two donors (one aged 18 to 29 and one aged 80 or older). The donors were divided into four age groups: young (average around 16 years), middle-aged (almost 40), aged (under 70) and long-lived (roughly 88). Donors of different ages were randomly distributed across sequencing lanes to avoid experimental bias.

Deletion took 5 bases off V and 8 bases off J, with a span of 13 bases between the germline ends. The CDR3 contains 13 residues, cysteine and phenylalanine counted. Solely the CDR3 DNA is kept, with 39 bases framed from the first base. The germline V gene provides CDR1 SGDLS and CDR2 YYNGEE. Systemically healthy Caucasian individuals from Russia, 39 in total and aged roughly 6 to 90 years, were included as donors. Each donor gave about 9.2 milliliters of peripheral blood, drawn into EDTA-treated Vacutainer tubes. PBMCs were isolated by Ficoll-Paque density-gradient centrifugation, with at least 7 million obtained per sample. Trizol reagent was used to extract total RNA from the PBMCs, yielding at least 6 micrograms per sample. The percentages of naive CD45RAhigh/CD27high T cells were determined by flow cytometry on a PBMC aliquot from every donor. Regarding this clonotype: Its binding antigen is unknown. Base qualities are not provided; no much larger clone lies one nucleotide away.

The research as a whole found: Estimates of total diversity based on one million sequenced T cells were regarded as lower bounds and as underestimates. Because the CMV infection status of the donors was unknown, age-related changes in expanded clonotypes may potentially have been confounded. As age increased, observed TCR beta diversity per million T cells dropped in a roughly linear way, and a significant reduction was already evident by age roughly 36. The long-lived group showed more naive CD4+ T cells, fewer expanded clones and increased TCR diversity than the aged group, suggesting age selection. Bulk unsorted PBMC profiling prevented conclusive comparison of naive and antigen-experienced compartments. There was a strong correlation between observed TCR beta diversity and the percentage of naive T cells measured by flow cytometry.

The library came from 5' RACE. The run used an Illumina HiSeq 2500. The second PCR ran for roughly 6 to 11 cycles and used a J-beta primer mix along with a sample-barcoded 5' primer. A unique molecular identifier was introduced onto each TCR beta cDNA molecule by a template-switch 5' adaptor carrying 12 random nucleotides. At least 2.5 million CDR3-containing paired-end reads were obtained from each sample. All of the RNA was converted into first-strand cDNA using the Mint cDNA synthesis kit, with a TRBC-specific oligonucleotide serving as the primer. After uracil-DNA glycosylase treatment, a first 18-cycle PCR used universal primers M1SS and BC2_uni_R on all cDNA. Per the original workflow: For normalization, 1 million high-quality reads, each with a distinct molecular identifier, were randomly selected from each sample. Instead of being binned into consensus sequences, reads with shared molecular identifiers were discarded. CDR3 identification, clonotype clustering and error correction used MiTCR with a Q25 quality threshold and the strictest error-elimination algorithm. A nonparametric unseen species model with Euler transformation was used to estimate a lower bound on total TCR beta diversity. TCRdb applied fastp at Q25 and MiXCR to the public reads, then kept only in-frame beta chains. One record per CDR3 amino acid sequence lists the most common genes and DNA. TCRdb's processing, not the study's, gives the V and J calls here. The sample table lists roughly 1,500,000 distinct CDR3 sequences, around 42% of them with a count of one. The ten most abundant clones make up approximately 7.9% of the sample.

The chain employs TRBV9 and TRBJ1-4; TRBD1 could be the D gene, as 5 bases match. The material sequenced was blood. The sequence was obtained from a woman aged 18-30 years in good health. The sequenced DNA is TGTGCCAGCAGAAGAGACGGGACGGAAAAACTGTTTTTT. Translated, this is CASRRDGTEKLFF.